A single sample is the source of the 13 T cell receptor beta chains below, sequenced in a study of cytomegalovirus exposure and HLA in healthy donors. The PCR employed 60 Vbeta primers together with 13 Jbeta primers. Libraries were prepared by immunoSEQ multiplex PCR; TCRdb keeps only in-frame clonotypes and omits some of them. Seen here are 100,000 to 150,000 clones, around 82% observed once, and the top ten hold roughly 3.5%. The source material was PBMCs. The receptor set was obtained from a man aged 40-49 years in good health and CMV-seronegative.

This rearrangement joins TRBV6-1 to TRBJ2-1, with a weak D call TRBD1 (6 bases). CDR1 MNHNS and CDR2 SASEGT come from the germline V gene. This CDR3 has 15 residues. Trimming cost V 6 bases and J 4 bases, with 16 bases left between them. DNA of the CDR3: TGTGCCAGCAGCGCCGAAAGGGGGAGATACAATGAGCAGTTCTTC. Translating it yields CASSAERGRYNEQFF.

This clone was observed once. For the CDR3, the DNA is TGTGCCAGCAGTTTGGGACAGGGGTACTATGGCTACACCTTC. It codes for CASSLGQGYYGYTF. This chain links TRBV27 with TRBJ1-2; TRBD1 agrees at 10 bases. The CDR3 is 14 amino acids. Germline lookup yields CDR1 MNHEY and CDR2 SMNVEV (reference sequence). After removal of 3 bases from V and 3 bases from J, the junction contained 1 base not matched to a gene.

The chain has TRBV27 and TRBJ2-3; 14 bases match TRBD2. Germline V gives CDR1 MNHEY, CDR2 SMNVEV (reference sequence). The junction had 6 bases not matched to a gene; V was cut back by 5 bases and J by 5 bases. This CDR3 contains 16 residues. The CDR3 DNA follows: TGTGCCAGCAGTGAGACTAGCGGGGGGGTGGGAGATACGCAGTATTTT. Encoded protein: CASSETSGGVGDTQYF.

This clone was detected only a few times. The V gene is TRBV18, the J gene TRBJ1-1; D call uncertain. The ends were cut back, 6 bases at V and 4 bases at J, with 18 bases in the middle. Germline CDR1 and CDR2: KGHSH and LQKENI. This CDR3 is built from 15 residues. CDR3 nucleotide sequence: TGTGCCAGCTCCCCTCCGGGAGTATCGGTCACTGAAGCTTTCTTT. Protein product: CASSPPGVSVTEAFF.

The rearrangement links TRBV19 to TRBJ1-5, with a weak D call TRBD1 (5 bases). From germline, CDR1 is LNHDA and CDR2 SQIVND (reference sequence). Trimming took off 6 bases at V and 3 bases at J, with 9 bases between the two ends. The CDR3 length is 13 residues. In nucleotides, the CDR3 is TGTGCCAGTAGACAGGCCTTCAATCAGCCCCAGCATTTT. Its protein product is CASRQAFNQPQHF.

The chain carries TRBV7-2 and TRBJ1-2; TRBD1 is a possible D gene (5 bases). The CDR3 sequence is 15 residues long. Between the trimmed V and J ends, which lost 0 bases and 2 bases, there was a span of 10 bases. Germline V lookup: CDR1 SGHTA, CDR2 FQGNSA. This chain's CDR3 is CASSLARTHNYGYTF. In nucleotides, the CDR3 is TGTGCCAGCAGCTTAGCCAGGACACACAACTATGGCTACACCTTC.

The chain combines TRBV29-1 with TRBJ2-2, with 7 bases lining up with TRBD2. From germline, CDR1 is SQVTM and CDR2 ANQGSEA. This CDR3 region has 13 residues. CDR3 sequence (DNA): TGCAGTACCACTAGCGCGAACACCGGGGAGCTGTTTTTT. Translation: CSTTSANTGELFF.

The chain links TRBV2 to TRBJ1-2, with TRBD1 matching over 8 bases. CDR1 SNHLY and CDR2 FYNNEI come from the germline V gene. This CDR3 is 14 amino acids long. Trimming took 4 bases from V and 3 from J; bases not matched to a gene: 4. As DNA, the CDR3 is TGTGCCAGCAGTGCAAGACAGGGGCACTATGGCTACACCTTC. Protein sequence: CASSARQGHYGYTF. Supplemented by reference TRBV2 and TRBJ1-2, the full variable domain reads EPEVTQTPSHQVTQMGQEVILRCVPISNHLYFYWYRQILGQKVEFLVSFYNNEISEKSEIFDDQFSVERPDGSNFTLKIRSTKLEDSAMYFCASSARQGHYGYTFGSGTRLTVV.

The rearrangement joins TRBV19 to TRBJ1-2; D is undetermined. Trimming pared 8 bases from V and 7 bases from J, leaving 17 bases between. CDR1 LNHDA and CDR2 SQIVND come from the germline V gene (reference sequence). The CDR3 runs 13 residues. CDR3 protein: CASGGNSPSGYTF. CDR3 sequence (DNA): TGTGCCAGTGGAGGGAACAGTCCCAGTGGCTACACCTTC.

The chain couples TRBV19 to TRBJ2-3; D is possibly TRBD2 (5 bases). V was clipped by 4 bases and J by 1 base, with 12 bases between them. The CDR3 covers 15 residues. The V gene's germline CDR1 is LNHDA and CDR2 SQIVND (reference sequence). The CDR3 here is CASSTGGPGTDTQYF. CDR3 in DNA: TGTGCCAGTAGTACGGGCGGGCCCGGCACAGATACGCAGTATTTT. The variable domain in full, completed from reference TRBV19 and TRBJ2-3, reads DGGITQSPKYLFRKEGQNVTLSCEQNLNHDAMYWYRQDPGQGLRLIYYSQIVNDFQKGDIAEGYSVSREKKESFPLTVTSAQKNPTAFYLCASSTGGPGTDTQYFGPGTRLTVL.

V usage is TRBV9 and J usage is TRBJ2-2; TRBD1 matches 9 bases. Germline V gene data show CDR1 as SGDLS and CDR2 as YYNGEE. The CDR3 contains 16 residues. V trimming: 3 bases; J trimming: 1 base; junction bases outside the gene matches: 4. Written as DNA, the CDR3 is TGTGCCAGCAGCGCGAAGGGACAGGGGAACACCGGGGAGCTGTTTTTT. Its translation is CASSAKGQGNTGELFF.

The chain employs TRBV19 and TRBJ1-2; D is ambiguous. The CDR3 has 12 residues. CDR1 is LNHDA and CDR2 is SQIVND in the germline V gene (reference sequence). Trimming cost V 5 bases and J 1 base, with 5 bases left between them. The chain's CDR3 is CASSPYNYGYTF. DNA of the CDR3: TGTGCCAGTAGTCCCTATAACTATGGCTACACCTTC.

This clone was seen a handful of times. The chain couples TRBV19 to TRBJ1-6; TRBD1 matches 7 bases. Germline values: CDR1 LNHDA, CDR2 SQIVND (reference sequence). CDR3 length equals 14 residues. V trimming: 5 bases; J trimming: 8 bases; junction bases outside the gene matches: 6. CDR3 in amino acids: CASSRQGGDSPLHF. DNA of the CDR3: TGTGCCAGTAGTCGTCAGGGGGGCGATTCACCCCTCCACTTT. Combining the CDR3 with reference TRBV19 and TRBJ1-6 gives the whole variable domain DGGITQSPKYLFRKEGQNVTLSCEQNLNHDAMYWYRQDPGQGLRLIYYSQIVNDFQKGDIAEGYSVSREKKESFPLTVTSAQKNPTAFYLCASSRQGGDSPLHFGNGTRLTVT.